These 9 T cell receptor beta chains share one sample of origin, sequenced in a study of regulatory T cells in long-lasting Graves disease. The time point here: newly diagnosed GD, antithyroid drugs for less than 3 months. The TCR library used RNA extracted from PBMCs. Building of the TCR beta libraries involved iRepertoire HTBI primers and Arm-PCR of CDR3 regions. TCRdb called the multiplex PCR reads again in MiXCR, with one record for every CDR3 protein. The sample includes over 500,000 distinct CDR3 sequences, roughly 16% seen only once; the top ten take roughly 18%. This sample also belongs to another study, concerning T cells in Graves' hyperthyroidism and ophthalmopathy.

This specimen was peripheral blood mononuclear cells (PBMCs), taken at new diagnosis, from a patient treated with antithyroid drugs. The origin of the receptors is a woman aged 30 to 39 with Graves disease.

A word on this clonotype: An end of the junction differs from the germline gene, which may be a read error. The chain combines TRBV5-1 with TRBJ2-3, with 12 bases matching TRBD2. From germline, CDR1 is SGHRS and CDR2 YFSETQ. The length of the CDR3 is 16 residues. CDR3 residues: CASSPGLAGLEDTQYF. The CDR3 region has the DNA TGTGCCAGCAGCCCAGGACTAGCGGGATTAGAAGATACGCAGTATTTT.

This clonotype was recorded many times. The CDR3 region has the DNA TGTGCCAGCAGTTACTCCTGGACAAACACTGAAGCTTTCTTT. Translating it yields CASSYSWTNTEAFF. The J gene is TRBJ1-1, the V gene TRBV6-2 or TRBV6-3; D may be TRBD1 (5 bases). This CDR3 comprises 14 residues. Trimming removed 0 bases at V and 2 bases at J, with 7 bases between. The germline V gene has CDR1 MNHEY and CDR2 SVGEGT.

This clonotype has more than one count but fewer than ten. The chain combines TRBV7-3 with TRBJ2-2, with 9 bases identical to TRBD2. The CDR3 length is 15 residues. Trimming at V came to 3 bases and at J to 4 bases, leaving 3 bases not matched to a gene. CDR1 and CDR2 from the germline V gene are SGHTA and FQGTGA. The CDR3 sequence is CASSFSGSFTGELFF. The CDR3 nucleotides read TGTGCCAGCAGCTTTAGCGGGAGTTTCACCGGGGAGCTGTTTTTT.

The J gene is TRBJ2-2, the V gene TRBV5-5; 7 bases align to TRBD2. Trimming took 2 bases from V and 4 from J; bases not matched to a gene: 8. The CDR3 totals 16 residues. The germline gives CDR1 SGHKS, CDR2 YYEKEE (reference sequence). CDR3 protein: CASSFLAAVGTGELFF. Written as DNA, the CDR3 is TGTGCCAGCAGCTTCCTAGCGGCGGTGGGCACCGGGGAGCTGTTTTTT.

This clonotype has ten or more counts. This chain joins TRBV2 and TRBJ1-2, with D tentatively TRBD1 (5 bases). The germline V and J ends were trimmed by 8 bases and 5 bases, with 9 bases remaining between them. Germline V gene sequence: CDR1 SNHLY, CDR2 FYNNEI. The CDR3 totals 11 residues. DNA of the CDR3: TGTGCCAGCCCGGGACCATATGGCTACACCTTC. Translated: CASPGPYGYTF.

This clonotype showed up just a few times. V usage is TRBV4-1 and J usage is TRBJ2-1; TRBD2 might be the D (5 bases). V gave up 1 base and J gave up 0 bases, with 7 bases separating them. The CDR3 is 15 amino acids. The germline V gene encodes CDR1 MGHRA and CDR2 YSYEKL. This CDR3 is CASSQVAGSYNEQFF. The DNA for the CDR3 is TGCGCCAGCAGCCAAGTTGCGGGCTCCTACAATGAGCAGTTCTTC.

The CDR3 sequence: CASSLDPGSSYEQYF. In DNA form, the CDR3 reads TGCGCCAGCAGCTTGGATCCAGGGTCCTCCTACGAGCAGTACTTC. The chain uses TRBV5-1 and TRBJ2-7, with D perhaps TRBD1 (5 bases). The germline V gene has CDR1 SGHRS and CDR2 YFSETQ. The V end lost 0 bases, the J end lost 0 bases, and 10 bases lay between the germline ends. The CDR3 is made up of 15 amino acids.

This clonotype was observed a few times. This CDR3 is CSAGIRQGALDEQFF. The CDR3 bases are TGCAGTGCGGGAATAAGACAGGGCGCTTTGGATGAGCAGTTCTTC. The chain combines TRBV20-1 with TRBJ2-1; 7 bases align to TRBD1. The ends lost 6 bases at V and 8 bases at J; junction bases unmatched: 16. Germline-derived CDR1 and CDR2 are DFQATT and SNEGSKA (reference sequence). The CDR3 contains 15 residues.

This clonotype was counted ten times or more. This chain joins TRBV6-5 and TRBJ1-2; D is undetermined. V lost 0 bases to trimming and J lost 5 bases, with 16 bases between them. The CDR3 length is 16 residues. Germline CDR1 is MNHEY and CDR2 is SVGAGI. This chain's CDR3 is CASSYSRAALPYGYTF. The CDR3 DNA sequence: TGTGCCAGCAGTTACTCCCGGGCCGCCCTACCATATGGCTACACCTTC.